These 3 T cell receptor beta chains came from one sample sequenced in a study of OX40 agonist ivuxolimab in advanced cancers. Here immunoSEQ multiplex PCR was the method, and the copy in TCRdb shows in-frame clones only, minus some. The sample yields roughly 14,000 clones, about 75% seen once. The material was CD4+ or CD8+ T cells sorted from blood, obtained in a trial of the OX40 agonist ivuxolimab. The receptors come from an adult with an advanced solid tumor such as melanoma, head and neck, liver or kidney cancer.

This sequence joins TRBV4-1 and TRBJ1-1; D is uncertain. The germline V gene has CDR1 MGHRA and CDR2 YSYEKL. Trimming shortened V by 0 bases and J by 2 bases, and 7 bases separated the two germline ends. The CDR3 covers 14 residues. This CDR3 reads CASSQEGGNTEAFF. CDR3 DNA sequence: TGCGCCAGCAGCCAAGAGGGAGGTAACACTGAAGCTTTCTTT.

V usage is TRBV7-9 and J usage is TRBJ2-3; D is ambiguous. With 0 bases removed from V and 3 bases from J, the gap between germline ends came to 10 bases. The CDR3 runs 15 residues. CDR1 and CDR2 from the germline V gene are SEHNR and FQNEAQ (reference sequence). CDR3 amino acids: CASSLANPRTDTQYF. The CDR3 DNA reads TGTGCCAGCAGCTTAGCGAACCCTAGAACAGATACGCAGTATTTT. The entire variable domain, with the rest obtained from reference TRBV7-9 and TRBJ2-3, is as follows: DTGVSQNPRHKITKRGQNVTFRCDPISEHNRLYWYRQTLGQGPEFLTYFQNEAQLEKSRLLSDRFSAERPKGSFSTLEIQRTEQGDSAMYLCASSLANPRTDTQYFGPGTRLTVL.

The chain links TRBV18 to TRBJ1-2; D unresolved. Trimming cost V 4 bases and J 4 bases, with 16 bases left between them. Germline V CDR1 and CDR2: KGHSH, LQKENI. The length of the CDR3 is 15 residues. The chain's CDR3 is CASSLRQQPFYGYTF. The CDR3 region has the DNA TGTGCCAGCTCACTGCGCCAACAGCCCTTCTATGGCTACACCTTC.